This T cell receptor beta chain was captured by sequencing in a study of cytomegalovirus exposure and HLA in healthy donors. The CDR3 runs 19 residues. CDR1 is MGHRA, CDR2 YSYEKL, per germline. Unmatched junction bases numbered 11, after V lost 3 bases and J lost 3 bases. In the PCR, 60 Vbeta and 13 Jbeta primers were used. Repertoires were generated with immunoSEQ multiplex PCR, while TCRdb's copy carries only in-frame clones and drops some. The sample lists under 200,000 clones; 80% to 90% were seen once. Sequenced material: PBMCs. The gene calls are TRBV4-1 and TRBJ2-1, with 13 bases lining up with TRBD2. The clonotype comes from a woman aged 18-29 years in good health and CMV-seronegative. The DNA for the CDR3 is TGCGCCAGCAGCCAGGGACTAGCGGGGTTTGCTACCCTCTACAATGAGCAGTTCTTC. As protein: CASSQGLAGFATLYNEQFF.